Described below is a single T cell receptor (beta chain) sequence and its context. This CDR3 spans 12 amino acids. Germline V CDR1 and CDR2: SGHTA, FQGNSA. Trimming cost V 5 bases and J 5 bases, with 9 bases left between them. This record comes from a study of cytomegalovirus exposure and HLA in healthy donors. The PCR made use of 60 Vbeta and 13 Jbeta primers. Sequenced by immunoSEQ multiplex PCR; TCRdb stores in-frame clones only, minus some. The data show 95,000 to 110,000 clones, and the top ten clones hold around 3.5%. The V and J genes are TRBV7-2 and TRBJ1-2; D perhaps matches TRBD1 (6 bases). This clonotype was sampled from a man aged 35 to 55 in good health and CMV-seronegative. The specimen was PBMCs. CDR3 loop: CASSPGQYGYTF. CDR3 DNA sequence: TGTGCCAGCAGCCCCGGACAGTATGGCTACACCTTC.